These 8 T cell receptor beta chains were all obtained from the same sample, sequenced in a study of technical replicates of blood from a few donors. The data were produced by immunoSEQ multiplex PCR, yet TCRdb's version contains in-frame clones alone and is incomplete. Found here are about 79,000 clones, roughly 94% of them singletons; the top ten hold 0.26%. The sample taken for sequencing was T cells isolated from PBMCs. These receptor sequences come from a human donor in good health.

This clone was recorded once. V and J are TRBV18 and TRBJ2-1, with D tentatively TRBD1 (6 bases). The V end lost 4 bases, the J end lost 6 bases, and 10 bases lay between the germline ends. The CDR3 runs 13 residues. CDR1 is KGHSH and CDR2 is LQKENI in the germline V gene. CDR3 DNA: TGTGCCAGCTCACTTGGACAGCTCAATGAGCAGTTCTTC. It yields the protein CASSLGQLNEQFF. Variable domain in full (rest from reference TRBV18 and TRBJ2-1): NAGVMQNPRHLVRRRGQEARLRCSPMKGHSHVYWYRQLPEEGLKFMVYLQKENIIDESGMPKERFSAEFPKEGPSILRIQQVVRGDSAAYFCASSLGQLNEQFFGPGTRLTVL.

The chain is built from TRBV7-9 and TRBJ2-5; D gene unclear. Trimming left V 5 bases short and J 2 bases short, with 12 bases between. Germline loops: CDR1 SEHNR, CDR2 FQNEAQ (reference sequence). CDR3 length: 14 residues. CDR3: CASSRILEQETQYF. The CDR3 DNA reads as TGTGCCAGCAGCCGAATTCTGGAGCAAGAGACCCAGTACTTC.

For the CDR3, the DNA is TGTGCCAGCAGAGGACTAGCGGGAGAAATCGATGAGCAGTTCTTC. This encodes CASRGLAGEIDEQFF. The chain links TRBV27 to TRBJ2-1; TRBD2 aligns across 13 bases. V shed 6 bases and J 8 bases; nucleotides not matched to a gene: 7. In germline, CDR1 is MNHEY, CDR2 SMNVEV (reference sequence). CDR3 length: 15 residues.

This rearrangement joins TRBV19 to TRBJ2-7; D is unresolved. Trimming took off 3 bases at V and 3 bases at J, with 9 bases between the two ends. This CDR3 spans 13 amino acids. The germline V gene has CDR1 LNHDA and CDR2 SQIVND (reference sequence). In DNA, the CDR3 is TGTGCCAGTAGTATTGAAGCGAGCTACGAGCAGTACTTC. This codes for CASSIEASYEQYF.

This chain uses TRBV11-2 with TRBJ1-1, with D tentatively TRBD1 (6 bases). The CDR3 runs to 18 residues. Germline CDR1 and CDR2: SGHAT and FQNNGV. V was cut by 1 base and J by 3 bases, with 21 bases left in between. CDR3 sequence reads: CASSLAGGLSRRYTEAFF. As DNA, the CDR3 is TGTGCCAGCAGCTTAGCTGGGGGCTTGAGTAGACGATACACTGAAGCTTTCTTT.

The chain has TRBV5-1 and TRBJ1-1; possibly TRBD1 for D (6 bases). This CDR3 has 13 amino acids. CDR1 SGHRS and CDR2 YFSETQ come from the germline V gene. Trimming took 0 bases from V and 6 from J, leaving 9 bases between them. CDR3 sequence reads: CASSLEGDPEAFF. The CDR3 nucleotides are TGCGCCAGCAGCTTGGAGGGGGACCCTGAAGCTTTCTTT.

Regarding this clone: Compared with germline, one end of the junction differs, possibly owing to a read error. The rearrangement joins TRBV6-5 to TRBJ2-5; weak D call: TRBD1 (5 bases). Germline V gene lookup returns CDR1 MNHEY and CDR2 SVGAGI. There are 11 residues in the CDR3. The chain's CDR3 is CASSYRGHLNF. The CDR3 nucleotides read TGTGCCAGCAGTTACCGCGGACACCTCAACTTC.

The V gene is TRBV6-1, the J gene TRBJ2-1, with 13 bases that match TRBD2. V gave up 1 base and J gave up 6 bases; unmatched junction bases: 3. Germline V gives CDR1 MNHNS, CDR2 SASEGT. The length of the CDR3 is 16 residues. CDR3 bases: TGTGCCAGCAGTGAAGTCTGGACTAGCGGGAGCAATGAGCAGTTCTTC. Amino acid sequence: CASSEVWTSGSNEQFF.